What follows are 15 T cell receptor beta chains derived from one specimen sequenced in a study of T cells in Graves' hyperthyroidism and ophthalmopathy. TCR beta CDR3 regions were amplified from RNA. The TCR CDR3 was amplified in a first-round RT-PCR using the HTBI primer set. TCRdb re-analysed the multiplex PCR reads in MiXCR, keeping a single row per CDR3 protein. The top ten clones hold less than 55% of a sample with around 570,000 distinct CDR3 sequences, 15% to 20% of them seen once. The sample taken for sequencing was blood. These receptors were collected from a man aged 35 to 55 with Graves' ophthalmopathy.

CDR3 amino acids: CSASPLPDRGSYTGELFF. CDR3 bases: TGCAGTGCCAGTCCCCTGCCTGACAGGGGCAGCTACACCGGGGAGCTGTTTTTT. The chain couples TRBV20-1 to TRBJ2-2; 8 bases are a match to TRBD1. Germline-derived CDR1 and CDR2 are DFQATT and SNEGSKA (reference sequence). The CDR3 consists of 18 residues. V shed 6 bases, J shed 3 bases, and the junction held 18 bases outside the gene matches.

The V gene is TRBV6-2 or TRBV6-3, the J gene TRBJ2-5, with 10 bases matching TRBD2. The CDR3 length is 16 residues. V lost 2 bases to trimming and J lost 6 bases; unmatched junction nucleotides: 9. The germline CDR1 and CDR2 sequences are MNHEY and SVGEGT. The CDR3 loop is CASSYGASGSQKTQYF. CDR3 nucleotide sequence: TGTGCCAGCAGTTACGGGGCTAGCGGGAGTCAGAAGACCCAGTACTTC.

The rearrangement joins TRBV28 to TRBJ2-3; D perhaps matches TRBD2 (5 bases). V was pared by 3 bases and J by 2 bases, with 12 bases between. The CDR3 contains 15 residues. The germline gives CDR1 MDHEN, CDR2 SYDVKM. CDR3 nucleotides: TGTGCCAGCAGTTTTCTTGGGAGAGCCACAGATACGCAGTATTTT. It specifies CASSFLGRATDTQYF.

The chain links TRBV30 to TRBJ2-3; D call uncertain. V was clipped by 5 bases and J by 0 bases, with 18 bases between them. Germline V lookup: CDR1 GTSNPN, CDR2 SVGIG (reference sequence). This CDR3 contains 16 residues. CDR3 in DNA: TGTGCCTGGGGTTCCGATGGGCTGTTTAGCACAGATACGCAGTATTTT. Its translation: CAWGSDGLFSTDTQYF.

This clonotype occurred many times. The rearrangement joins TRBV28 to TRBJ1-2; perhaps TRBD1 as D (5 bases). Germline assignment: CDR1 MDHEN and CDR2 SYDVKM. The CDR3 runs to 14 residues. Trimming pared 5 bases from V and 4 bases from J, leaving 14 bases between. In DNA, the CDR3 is TGTGCCAGCAGTCTCCCGACAGTGCTCTATGGCTACACCTTC. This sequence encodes CASSLPTVLYGYTF.

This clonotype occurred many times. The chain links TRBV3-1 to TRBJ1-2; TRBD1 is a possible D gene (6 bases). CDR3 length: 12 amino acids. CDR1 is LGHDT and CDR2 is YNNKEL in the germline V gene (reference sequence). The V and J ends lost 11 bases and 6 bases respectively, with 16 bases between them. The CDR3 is CASQGRGDGYTF. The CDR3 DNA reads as TGTGCCTCACAGGGTCGTGGCGATGGCTACACCTTC.

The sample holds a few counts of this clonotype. This CDR3 is CASSSAGAGEKLFF. CDR3 DNA sequence: TGTGCCAGCAGCTCAGCTGGGGCCGGTGAAAAACTGTTTTTT. The rearrangement uses TRBV7-8 and TRBJ1-4, with a tentative D call TRBD1 (5 bases). V gave up 4 bases and J gave up 7 bases, with 13 bases separating them. Per the germline V gene, CDR1 is SGHVS and CDR2 is FQNEAQ. The CDR3 runs 14 residues.

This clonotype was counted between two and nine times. The CDR3 is CASSPARGSSYNEQFF. In DNA form, the CDR3 reads TGTGCCAGCAGTCCGGCCCGCGGGAGCTCCTACAATGAGCAGTTCTTC. The gene calls are TRBV6-1 and TRBJ2-1; the match to TRBD2 covers 7 bases. The CDR3 is 16 residues long. V trimming: 5 bases; J trimming: 0 bases; junction bases outside the gene matches: 7. CDR1 is MNHNS and CDR2 is SASEGT in the germline V gene.

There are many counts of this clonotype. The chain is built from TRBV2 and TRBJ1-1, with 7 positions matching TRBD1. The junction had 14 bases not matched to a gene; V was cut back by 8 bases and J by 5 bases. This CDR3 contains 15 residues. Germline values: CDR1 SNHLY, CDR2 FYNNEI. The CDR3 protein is CASSPNPTGVTEAFF. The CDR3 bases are TGTGCCAGCTCCCCAAACCCCACAGGGGTTACTGAAGCTTTCTTT.

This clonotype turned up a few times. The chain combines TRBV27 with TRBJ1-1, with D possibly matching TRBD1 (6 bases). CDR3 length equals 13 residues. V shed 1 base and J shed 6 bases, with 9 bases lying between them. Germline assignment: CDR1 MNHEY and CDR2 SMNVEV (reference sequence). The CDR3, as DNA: TGTGCCAGCAGTTTATGGGGGGGCGCTGAAGCTTTCTTT. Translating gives CASSLWGGAEAFF.

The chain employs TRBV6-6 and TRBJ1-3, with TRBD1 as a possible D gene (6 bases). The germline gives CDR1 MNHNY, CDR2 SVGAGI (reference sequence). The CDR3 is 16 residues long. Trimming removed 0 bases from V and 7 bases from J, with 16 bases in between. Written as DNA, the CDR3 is TGTGCCAGCAGTTACTCCATCAACAGGGCTATGAACACCATATATTTT. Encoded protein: CASSYSINRAMNTIYF.

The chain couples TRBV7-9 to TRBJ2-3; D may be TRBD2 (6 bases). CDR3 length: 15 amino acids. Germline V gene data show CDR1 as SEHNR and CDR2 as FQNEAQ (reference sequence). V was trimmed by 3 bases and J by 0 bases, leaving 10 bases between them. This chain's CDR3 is CASSFSGASTDTQYF. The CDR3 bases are TGTGCCAGCAGCTTTAGCGGAGCTAGCACAGATACGCAGTATTTT.

This chain's CDR3 is CASSSDPAAYEQYF. The CDR3 DNA is TGCGCCAGCAGCTCGGACCCGGCAGCCTACGAGCAGTACTTC. J is TRBJ2-7 and V is TRBV5-1, with no clear D. The V and J ends lost 3 bases and 2 bases respectively, with 12 bases between them. CDR1 is SGHRS, CDR2 YFSETQ, per germline. The CDR3 length is 14 residues.

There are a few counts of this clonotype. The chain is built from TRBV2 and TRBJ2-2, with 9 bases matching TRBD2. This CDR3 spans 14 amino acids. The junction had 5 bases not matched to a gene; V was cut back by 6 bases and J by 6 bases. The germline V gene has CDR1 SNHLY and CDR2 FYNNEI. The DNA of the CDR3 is TGTGCCAGCAGCTTTAGCGGGAGCCCCGGGGAGCTGTTTTTT. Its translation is CASSFSGSPGELFF. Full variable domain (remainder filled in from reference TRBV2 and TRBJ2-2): EPEVTQTPSHQVTQMGQEVILRCVPISNHLYFYWYRQILGQKVEFLVSFYNNEISEKSEIFDDQFSVERPDGSNFTLKIRSTKLEDSAMYFCASSFSGSPGELFFGEGSRLTVL.

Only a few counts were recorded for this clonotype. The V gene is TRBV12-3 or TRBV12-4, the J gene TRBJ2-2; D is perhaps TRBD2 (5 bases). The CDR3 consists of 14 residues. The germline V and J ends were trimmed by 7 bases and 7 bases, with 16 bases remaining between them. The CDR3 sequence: CASTKTGRGGELFF. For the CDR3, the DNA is TGTGCCAGCACAAAGACTGGTCGGGGCGGGGAGCTGTTTTTT.